This T cell receptor (beta chain) comes out of a study of T cell responses to AZD1222 COVID-19 vaccine. In germline, CDR1 is MNHNS, CDR2 SASEGT. The CDR3 is made up of 15 amino acids. The V and J ends lost 2 bases and 4 bases, in that order; junction bases with no gene match: 5. Repertoires were generated with immunoSEQ multiplex PCR, while TCRdb's copy carries only in-frame clones and drops some. The sample carries 40,000 to 55,000 clones, around 90% recorded once. The sequence was collected from an adult who received the AZD1222 COVID-19 vaccine. The rearrangement links TRBV6-1 to TRBJ2-7; 10 bases line up with TRBD1. The sample in question was peripheral blood, obtained 28 days after the second AZD1222 dose. DNA of the CDR3: TGTGCCAGCAGTGAAAGGGGGACAGGGGTGTACGAGCAGTACTTC. Translated, it gives CASSERGTGVYEQYF.